These 18 T cell receptor beta chains were sequenced from one sample in a study of identical twins. Using its own MiXCR run on the 5' RACE reads, TCRdb lists one record per CDR3 protein. Here the sample spans 500,000 or so distinct CDR3 sequences, roughly an eighth being singletons. Separately, the same data were catalogued under a study of yellow fever vaccine responses in identical twins.

The specimen was CD4+ T cells sorted from blood. The receptors shown here come from a woman between 18 and 29 years old in good health.

This clonotype was picked up a small number of times. The V gene is TRBV4-1, the J gene TRBJ2-7, with D possibly called TRBD1 or TRBD2 (6 bases each). V lost 1 base and J 6 bases, leaving 16 bases between the germline ends. This CDR3 has 15 amino acids. From germline, CDR1 is MGHRA and CDR2 YSYEKL. The CDR3 here is CASSQGGGQTGEQYF. CDR3 sequence (DNA): TGCGCCAGCAGCCAAGGGGGAGGACAGACCGGCGAGCAGTACTTC.

This chain links TRBV7-2 with TRBJ1-4; TRBD1 matches 7 bases. CDR3 length equals 16 residues. V shed 3 bases and J 7 bases; nucleotides not matched to a gene: 11. The germline CDR1 and CDR2 sequences are SGHTA and FQGNSA. The chain's CDR3 is CASSFGTQGQGEKLFF. The CDR3 DNA reads TGTGCCAGCAGCTTTGGTACACAGGGGCAGGGTGAAAAACTGTTTTTT.

This clonotype came up a few times. The rearrangement uses TRBV7-8 and TRBJ2-2; 7 bases are shared with TRBD2. CDR3 length equals 15 residues. V was pared by 5 bases and J by 3 bases, with 6 bases of the junction left unmatched. CDR1 and CDR2 from the germline V gene are SGHVS and FQNEAQ. DNA for the CDR3: TGTGCCAGCAGCCTATGGGAGGGATACACCGGGGAGCTGTTTTTT. It specifies CASSLWEGYTGELFF.

This clonotype was recorded a few times. The gene calls are TRBV5-1 and TRBJ2-2, with D maybe TRBD2 (5 bases). V lost 5 bases to trimming and J lost 4 bases, with 12 bases between them. The CDR3 covers 14 residues. Germline V gene lookup returns CDR1 SGHRS and CDR2 YFSETQ. The CDR3 DNA follows: TGCGCCAGCAGACGAGCGGTACGCACCGGGGAGCTGTTTTTT. Its translation: CASRRAVRTGELFF.

There are a few counts of this clonotype. The genes are TRBV12-3 or TRBV12-4 and TRBJ2-4; D gene unclear. Trimming pared 6 bases from V and 0 bases from J, leaving 6 bases between. The CDR3 length is 13 residues. The CDR3 loop reads CASRKRAKNIQYF. DNA for the CDR3: TGTGCCAGCAGGAAGCGAGCCAAAAACATTCAGTACTTC.

In the case of this clonotype: An end of the junction differs from the germline gene, which may be a read error. This chain links TRBV20-1 with TRBJ2-1; 16 bases align to TRBD2. The germline CDR1 and CDR2 sequences are DFQATT and SNEGSKA (reference sequence). CDR3 length: 18 amino acids. Here the CDR3 DNA reads TGCTGTGCTAGAATTAGTGGGACTAGCGGGAGGGGATACAATGAGCAGTTCTTC. Translated, it gives CCARISGTSGRGYNEQFF.

The genes are TRBV5-6 and TRBJ1-1; D ambiguous. The germline V gene has CDR1 SGHDT and CDR2 YYEEEE. V was shortened by 7 bases and J by 5 bases, with 15 bases between the two germline ends. The CDR3 is made up of 13 amino acids. This CDR3 is CASGPGRRTEAFF. As DNA, the CDR3 is TGTGCCAGCGGCCCTGGACGTCGGACTGAAGCTTTCTTT.

The chain has TRBV10-3 and TRBJ2-5; D gene unclear. CDR3 size: 12 residues. Trimming left V 5 bases short and J 2 bases short, with 6 bases between. Germline values: CDR1 ENHRY, CDR2 SYGVKD. The CDR3, as DNA: TGTGCCATCAGTCCGCGACAAGAGACCCAGTACTTC. Encoded protein: CAISPRQETQYF.

This clonotype has ten or more counts. The genes are TRBV21-1 and TRBJ1-1. TRBV21-1 represents a pseudogene. This CDR3 spans 15 amino acids. CDR3 DNA sequence: TGTGCCAGCAGCACCCCGGGGGGGCTGAACACTGAAGCTTTCTTT. Residues: CASSTPGGLNTEAFF.

This clonotype was detected many times. The rearrangement joins TRBV15 to TRBJ1-4, with TRBD1 matching over 10 bases. V lost 0 bases to trimming and J lost 4 bases; unmatched junction nucleotides: 8. Germline V gene lookup returns CDR1 LNHNV and CDR2 YYDKDF (reference sequence). The CDR3 extends over 18 amino acids. CDR3 DNA: TGTGCCACCAGCAGAGATTCGAGGGACAGGGGCGGTAATGAAAAACTGTTTTTT. Encoded protein: CATSRDSRDRGGNEKLFF.

This clonotype has only a few counts. The chain has TRBV29-1 and TRBJ2-5; 13 positions match TRBD2. The germline gives CDR1 SQVTM, CDR2 ANQGSEA. The CDR3 extends over 16 amino acids. After removal of 7 bases from V and 4 bases from J, the junction contained 12 bases not matched to a gene. This chain's CDR3 is CSGGELAGGARETQYF. CDR3 sequence (DNA): TGCAGCGGGGGGGAACTAGCGGGAGGGGCGAGAGAGACCCAGTACTTC. The full variable domain, rest sourced from reference TRBV29-1 and TRBJ2-5, is SAVISQKPSRDICQRGTSLTIQCQVDSQVTMMFWYRQQPGQSLTLIATANQGSEATYESGFVIDKFPISRPNLTFSTLTVSNMSPEDSSIYLCSGGELAGGARETQYFGPGTRLLVL.

In this sample, this clonotype turned up a few times. V and J are TRBV20-1 and TRBJ2-1; 8 nucleotides line up with TRBD1. V was clipped by 1 base and J by 1 base; unmatched bases: 18. Germline V CDR1 and CDR2: DFQATT, SNEGSKA (reference sequence). CDR3 size: 20 residues. The CDR3 DNA reads TGCAGTGCTAGAGCCAGGCGGACAGGGTTGGGGGAGAGGTCCTACAATGAGCAGTTCTTC. Translated: CSARARRTGLGERSYNEQFF.

V and J are TRBV12-3 or TRBV12-4 and TRBJ1-1; TRBD1 might be the D (5 bases). CDR3 length: 14 residues. The V gene lost 3 bases and the J gene lost 3 bases, with 11 bases spanning the gap. In nucleotides, the CDR3 is TGTGCCAGCAGTTTGCTGGGGGGGGACACTGAAGCTTTCTTT. Translation: CASSLLGGDTEAFF.

The CDR3 sequence is CASSLAGSASGAYEQYF. CDR3 DNA: TGTGCCAGCAGCTTAGCGGGGTCGGCTAGCGGAGCCTACGAGCAGTACTTC. V and J are TRBV7-8 and TRBJ2-7; 7 bases map to TRBD2. This CDR3 comprises 17 residues. Germline values: CDR1 SGHVS, CDR2 FQNEAQ. With V trimmed by 0 bases and J by 2 bases, 10 bases remained unmatched.

The CDR3 DNA sequence: TGTGCCAGCAGCCCCCCCGCCCAGGGGCTCCCTAGCACAGATACGCAGTATTTT. Protein sequence: CASSPPAQGLPSTDTQYF. This chain connects TRBV9 to TRBJ2-3, with D perhaps TRBD1 (6 bases). Trimming cost V 4 bases and J 0 bases, with 21 bases left between them. The CDR3 length is 18 residues. Looked up from germline, CDR1 is SGDLS and CDR2 is YYNGEE.

The CDR3 here is CAISEPNRGHNEQFF. Here the CDR3 DNA reads TGTGCCATCAGTGAGCCGAACAGGGGACACAATGAGCAGTTCTTC. The chain carries TRBV10-3 and TRBJ2-1; the match to TRBD1 covers 7 bases. V was clipped by 2 bases and J by 5 bases; unmatched bases: 6. Germline V gene lookup returns CDR1 ENHRY and CDR2 SYGVKD. CDR3 length: 15 residues.

The chain carries TRBV6-2 or TRBV6-3 and TRBJ2-7, with 7 bases lining up with TRBD2. The CDR3 totals 14 residues. V was pared by 9 bases and J by 3 bases, with 11 bases of the junction left unmatched. Germline CDR1 reads MNHEY; CDR2 reads SVGEGT. CDR3 in amino acids: CASHRRESGYEQYF. As DNA, the CDR3 is TGTGCCAGTCACAGGCGGGAGTCCGGCTACGAGCAGTACTTC.

V is TRBV6-5 and J is TRBJ2-7; 9 nucleotides align to TRBD1. The CDR3 is made up of 15 amino acids. From germline, CDR1 is MNHEY and CDR2 SVGAGI. Unmatched junction bases numbered 6, after V lost 3 bases and J lost 3 bases. This chain's CDR3 is CASSYSDRGSYEQYF. The DNA of the CDR3 is TGTGCCAGCAGTTATTCGGACAGGGGAAGCTACGAGCAGTACTTC.